A selection of T cell receptor beta chains follows, all from one sample in a study of human T cells and chemical hapten exposure. TCRdb reanalysed the RACE reads using MiXCR and keeps one entry per CDR3 protein. The sample holds more than 150,000 distinct CDR3 sequences, about 14% seen once. The sequencing used whole blood, collected in connection with sensitization to the hapten diphenylcyclopropenone (DPC). Receptors originate from a young woman with alopecia areata. Some clones in this sample may be carry-over from other donors' samples. CDR3s include the opening cysteine and the closing phenylalanine or tryptophan. The D gene is left open where the match is weak. Where a row states a size, it is once, few, many or the class of an expanded clone; other rows omit it.

clone size	V gene	D gene	J gene	CDR3 protein	CDR3 DNA
many	TRBV7-8	TRBD1	TRBJ1-4	CASSLGAGTGEEKLFF	TGTGCCAGCAGCTTAGGAGCCGGGACAGGCGAGGAAAAACTGTTTTTT
-	TRBV7-3	-	TRBJ2-7	CASSIAGSYEQYF	TGTGCCAGCAGTATCGCGGGGTCCTACGAGCAGTACTTC
few	TRBV29-1	TRBD1	TRBJ2-6	CSVSTGAGANVLTF	TGCAGCGTTTCAACAGGGGCTGGGGCCAACGTCCTGACTTTC
many	TRBV7-2	-	TRBJ2-7	CASSHSDGSYEQYF	TGTGCCAGCAGCCATTCGGACGGATCCTACGAGCAGTACTTC
few	TRBV27	-	TRBJ1-4	CASSLWGPNEKLFF	TGTGCCAGCAGTTTGTGGGGCCCGAATGAAAAACTGTTTTTT
-	TRBV20-1	TRBD1	TRBJ1-2	CSARTGVEGYTF	TGCAGTGCTAGAACAGGGGTGGAGGGCTACACCTTC
-	TRBV6-5	-	TRBJ2-4	CASSTQELAKNIQYF	TGTGCCAGCAGTACGCAGGAATTAGCCAAAAACATTCAGTACTTC
few	TRBV7-2	TRBD2	TRBJ2-7	CASRLTSDSYYEQYF	TGTGCCAGCAGGTTGACTAGCGACTCCTACTACGAGCAGTACTTC
many	TRBV7-9	TRBD2	TRBJ2-1	CASSRIAGGEFF	TGTGCCAGCAGCCGCATAGCGGGAGGGGAGTTCTTC
few	TRBV28	-	TRBJ2-7	CASSPSGTYEQYF	TGTGCCAGCAGTCCATCGGGGACCTACGAGCAGTACTTC
-	TRBV12-3/TRBV12-4	TRBD2	TRBJ2-5	CASSRGLVGGETQYF	TGTGCCAGCAGCAGAGGACTAGTTGGTGGGGAGACCCAGTACTTC
many	TRBV20-1	TRBD1	TRBJ2-2	CSARDSQGATGELFF	TGCAGTGCTAGAGATTCCCAGGGGGCGACCGGGGAGCTGTTTTTT
-	TRBV5-4	TRBD1	TRBJ1-6	CASSYPGQPNNSPLHF	TGTGCCAGCAGCTACCCGGGACAGCCTAATAATTCACCCCTCCACTTT
-	TRBV27	TRBD1	TRBJ1-4	CASSPSYRGLSEKLFF	TGTGCCAGCAGTCCGTCGTACAGGGGGCTAAGTGAAAAACTGTTTTTT
few	TRBV7-2	-	TRBJ2-7	CASSLDPDQQVQYF	TGTGCCAGCAGCTTAGACCCGGACCAACAGGTGCAGTACTTC
many	TRBV4-2	-	TRBJ2-1	CASSQDLAEQFF	TGTGCCAGCAGCCAAGATCTTGCTGAGCAGTTCTTC
many	TRBV7-9	-	TRBJ1-6	CASSSRRGIDSPLHF	TGTGCCAGCAGCTCACGAAGGGGAATTGATTCACCCCTCCACTTT
few	TRBV5-1	TRBD2	TRBJ2-1	CASSLGTSGNEQFF	TGCGCCAGCAGTCTCGGGACTAGCGGCAATGAGCAGTTCTTC
few	TRBV24-1	TRBD1	TRBJ2-1	CATSEPSPKGAHNNEQFF	TGTGCCACCAGTGAACCGAGCCCGAAGGGGGCGCATAACAATGAGCAGTTCTTC
few	TRBV6-6	-	TRBJ1-5	CASSRDTQPQHF	TGTGCCAGCAGCCGGGACACTCAGCCCCAGCATTTT
few	TRBV4-3	-	TRBJ2-2	CASSQGRNHLGELFF	TGCGCCAGCAGCCAAGGCCGGAACCATTTAGGGGAGCTGTTTTTT
-	TRBV19	TRBD2	TRBJ2-1	CASSFGTSQNSRQFF	TGTGCCAGTAGTTTCGGGACTAGCCAGAACTCTCGGCAGTTCTTC
-	TRBV20-1	-	TRBJ1-2	CSAQRSDGYTF	TGCAGTGCTCAGAGATCGGATGGCTACACCTTC
-	TRBV29-1	TRBD2	TRBJ2-5	CSVGLAGMEETQYF	TGCAGCGTAGGACTAGCGGGGATGGAAGAGACCCAGTACTTC
-	TRBV29-1	-	TRBJ2-1	CSVYTGRKVNEQFF	TGCAGCGTCTATACAGGGAGGAAGGTCAATGAGCAGTTCTTC
-	TRBV5-8	-	TRBJ2-7	CASSFSPGDEQYF	TGTGCCAGCAGCTTCTCCCCGGGCGACGAGCAGTACTTC
few	TRBV7-8	-	TRBJ2-2	CASSPRAGSGTGELFF	TGTGCCAGCAGCCCCAGGGCAGGGAGTGGCACCGGGGAGCTGTTTTTT
-	TRBV28	TRBD2	TRBJ2-1	CASSSFSGRSYNEQFF	TGTGCCAGCAGTTCCTTTAGCGGGAGATCCTACAATGAGCAGTTCTTC
many	TRBV6-2/TRBV6-3	TRBD1	TRBJ2-7	CASRPGTGSYEQYF	TGTGCCAGCAGACCTGGGACAGGGTCCTACGAGCAGTACTTC
-	TRBV20-1	-	TRBJ2-4	CSARDPWGTGTKNIQYF	TGCAGTGCTAGAGATCCTTGGGGTACGGGAACCAAAAACATTCAGTACTTC
-	TRBV28	-	TRBJ2-7	CASWNFYEQYF	TGTGCCAGCTGGAACTTCTACGAGCAGTACTTC
many	TRBV29-1	-	TRBJ1-4	CSASQTGSPNEKLFF	TGCAGCGCTTCCCAGACAGGTTCACCTAATGAAAAACTGTTTTTT
-	TRBV12-3/TRBV12-4	-	TRBJ1-1	CASRPGERRNTEAFF	TGTGCCAGCAGGCCCGGGGAGAGGAGAAACACTGAAGCTTTCTTT
few	TRBV20-1	-	TRBJ1-2	CSAREQGPLGYTF	TGCAGTGCTAGAGAACAGGGCCCCCTTGGCTACACCTTC
few	TRBV2	-	TRBJ1-6	CASSESYNSPLHF	TGTGCCAGCAGTGAATCGTATAATTCACCCCTCCACTTT
many	TRBV6-1	-	TRBJ1-3	CASILTAGQNSGNTIYF	TGTGCCAGCATTCTCACTGCAGGACAAAACTCTGGAAACACCATATATTTT
-	TRBV6-1	-	TRBJ1-2	CASSEADPIYGYTF	TGTGCCAGCAGTGAAGCGGACCCTATCTATGGCTACACCTTC
few	TRBV20-1	-	TRBJ2-4	CSARGVAKNIQYF	TGCAGTGCTAGAGGGGTAGCCAAAAACATTCAGTACTTC
-	TRBV2	-	TRBJ2-5	CASSGFGHQETQYF	TGTGCCAGCAGTGGGTTTGGGCACCAAGAGACCCAGTACTTC
few	TRBV5-1	-	TRBJ1-1	CASSFQGGTNTEAFF	TGCGCCAGCAGCTTCCAGGGAGGGACGAACACTGAAGCTTTCTTT
few	TRBV7-9	-	TRBJ1-3	CASSLGTASSGNTIYF	TGTGCCAGCAGCTTAGGGACAGCCAGCTCTGGAAACACCATATATTTT
few	TRBV29-1	-	TRBJ1-1	CSVGVTNVDTEAFF	TGCAGCGTCGGGGTGACCAACGTGGACACTGAAGCTTTCTTT
few	TRBV12-3/TRBV12-4	-	TRBJ1-5	CASSFEGMYQPQHF	TGTGCCAGCAGTTTTGAGGGGATGTATCAGCCCCAGCATTTT
-	TRBV28	TRBD1	TRBJ1-5	CASRQGAGSQPQHF	TGTGCCAGCCGACAGGGTGCGGGCAGCCAGCCCCAGCATTTT
few	TRBV4-3	-	TRBJ2-2	CASSQVLSSNTGELFF	TGCGCCAGCAGCCAAGTCTTGAGTTCAAACACCGGGGAGCTGTTTTTT
many	TRBV18	TRBD1	TRBJ1-2	CASSPQRDRAGYGYTF	TGTGCCAGCTCACCACAACGGGACAGGGCTGGCTATGGCTACACCTTC
many	TRBV15	TRBD2	TRBJ2-1	CATSRETSGYNEQFF	TGTGCCACCAGCAGAGAGACTAGCGGTTACAATGAGCAGTTCTTC
-	TRBV2	TRBD2	TRBJ2-1	CASSESGTSNNEQFF	TGTGCCAGCAGTGAAAGTGGGACTAGCAATAATGAGCAGTTCTTC
-	TRBV15	-	TRBJ2-3	CATKASGTDTQYF	TGTGCCACCAAGGCTAGCGGCACAGATACGCAGTATTTT
-	TRBV7-9	-	TRBJ2-7	CASSFPMGTAYEQYF	TGTGCCAGCAGCTTCCCGATGGGGACGGCCTACGAGCAGTACTTC
-	TRBV20-1	-	TRBJ2-7	CSAATYEQYF	TGCAGTGCAGCGACATACGAGCAGTACTTC
-	TRBV2	-	TRBJ2-1	CASSEARGPADEQFF	TGTGCCAGCAGTGAAGCTCGTGGGCCTGCGGATGAGCAGTTCTTC
many	TRBV7-9	-	TRBJ2-7	CASSSQGEVYEQYF	TGTGCCAGCAGCTCACAGGGAGAGGTCTACGAGCAGTACTTC
few	TRBV12-3/TRBV12-4	TRBD1	TRBJ1-4	CASSFKGTGGTANEKLFF	TGTGCCAGCAGTTTTAAAGGGACAGGGGGCACGGCTAATGAAAAACTGTTTTTT